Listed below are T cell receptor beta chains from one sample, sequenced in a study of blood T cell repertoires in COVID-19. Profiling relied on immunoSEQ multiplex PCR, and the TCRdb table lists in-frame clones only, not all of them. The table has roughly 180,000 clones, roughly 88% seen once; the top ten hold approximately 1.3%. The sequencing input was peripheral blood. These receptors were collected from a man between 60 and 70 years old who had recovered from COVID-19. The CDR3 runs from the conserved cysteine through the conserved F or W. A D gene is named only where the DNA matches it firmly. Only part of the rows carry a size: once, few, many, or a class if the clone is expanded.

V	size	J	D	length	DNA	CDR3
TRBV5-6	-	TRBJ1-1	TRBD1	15	TGTGCCAGCAGCACTCAACGGACAGGGCACACTGAAGCTTTCTTT	CASSTQRTGHTEAFF
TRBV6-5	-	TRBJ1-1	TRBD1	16	TGTGCCAGCAGTTCCAGGACAGGGAGAATAAACACTGAAGCTTTCTTT	CASSSRTGRINTEAFF
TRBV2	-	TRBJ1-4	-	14	TGTGCCAGCATGGAGAGAGCAACTAATGAAAAACTGTTTTTT	CASMERATNEKLFF
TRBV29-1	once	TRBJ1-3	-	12	TGCAGCCTGGGCATTTCCGGAAACACCATATATTTT	CSLGISGNTIYF
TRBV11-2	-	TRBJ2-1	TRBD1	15	TGTGCCAGCAGCTACGGACAGGGGGCATGGAATGAGCAGTTCTTC	CASSYGQGAWNEQFF
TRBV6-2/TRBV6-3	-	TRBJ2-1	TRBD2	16	TGTGCCAGCAGTAGGACTAGCGGGGGGGCCTACAATGAGCAGTTCTTC	CASSRTSGGAYNEQFF
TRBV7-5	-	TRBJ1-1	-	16	TGTGCCAGAAGCTTATCATTAAACAGGATGAACACTGAAGCTTTCTTT	CARSLSLNRMNTEAFF
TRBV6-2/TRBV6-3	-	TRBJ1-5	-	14	TGTGCCAGCAGCACCGGGTTTACTAATCAGCCCCAGCATTTT	CASSTGFTNQPQHF
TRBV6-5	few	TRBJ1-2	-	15	TGTGCCAGCAGTTACCAGGGCGGAGCTAACTATGGCTACACCTTC	CASSYQGGANYGYTF
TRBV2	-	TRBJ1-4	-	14	TGTGCCAGCAGGCAGGAGGTATTTAATGAAAAACTGTTTTTT	CASRQEVFNEKLFF
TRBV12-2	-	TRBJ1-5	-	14	TGTGCAAGTCGCAGGGGGCAGCCGAATCAGCCCCAGCATTTT	CASRRGQPNQPQHF
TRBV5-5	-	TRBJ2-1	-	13	TGTGCCAGCAGCCGAGACTACTACAATGAGCAGTTCTTC	CASSRDYYNEQFF
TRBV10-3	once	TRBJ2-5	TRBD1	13	TGTGCCATCGGGGACAGGGGGGAAGAGACCCAGTACTTC	CAIGDRGEETQYF
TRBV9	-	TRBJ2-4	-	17	TGTGCCAGCAGCGTAGGCGGACAGTACTTAGCCAAAAACATTCAGTACTTC	CASSVGGQYLAKNIQYF
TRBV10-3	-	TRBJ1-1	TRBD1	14	TGTGCCATCAGGGCCGGGACAGGCCCTTCTGAAGCTTTCTTT	CAIRAGTGPSEAFF
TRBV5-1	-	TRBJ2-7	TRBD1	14	TGCGCCAGCAGCCCCGGACAGGAGTTCTACGAGCAGTACTTC	CASSPGQEFYEQYF
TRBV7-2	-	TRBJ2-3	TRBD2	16	TGTGCCAGCAGCTTAGGGAAGCGGGGGGGCACAGATACGCAGTATTTT	CASSLGKRGGTDTQYF
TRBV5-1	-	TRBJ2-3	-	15	TGCGCCAGCAGCTTACAGGGACCTAACACAGATACGCAGTATTTT	CASSLQGPNTDTQYF
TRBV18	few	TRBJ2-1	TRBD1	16	TGTGCCAGCTCACCAGATGACAGGGGGTATTACAATGAGCAGTTCTTC	CASSPDDRGYYNEQFF
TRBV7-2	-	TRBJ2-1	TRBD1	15	TGTGCCAGCAGCTTAGAGGGACAGGGTTTTAATGAGCAGTTCTTC	CASSLEGQGFNEQFF
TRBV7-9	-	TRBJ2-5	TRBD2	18	TGTGCCAGCAGCTTAGGGCTAGCGGGGGGAGCTTTCCAAGAGACCCAGTACTTC	CASSLGLAGGAFQETQYF
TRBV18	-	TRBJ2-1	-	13	TGTGCCAGCTCACCGCAGGATTACAATGAGCAGTTCTTC	CASSPQDYNEQFF
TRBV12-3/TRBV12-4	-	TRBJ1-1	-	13	TGTGCCAGCAGTTTGCAGGGGTACACTGAAGCTTTCTTT	CASSLQGYTEAFF
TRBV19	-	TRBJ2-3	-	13	TGTGCCAGTAGTACCCTCAACTCAGATACGCAGTATTTT	CASSTLNSDTQYF
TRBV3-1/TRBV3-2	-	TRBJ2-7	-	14	TGTGCCAGCAGCCATTGGGGGACTTTCGACGAGCAGTACTTC	CASSHWGTFDEQYF
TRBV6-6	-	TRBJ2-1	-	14	TGTGCCAGCAGTTACACTAATCTCCTGGATGAGCAGTTCTTC	CASSYTNLLDEQFF
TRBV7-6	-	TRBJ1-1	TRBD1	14	TGTGCCAGCAGACCCGGGACAGGGACCACTGAAGCTTTCTTT	CASRPGTGTTEAFF
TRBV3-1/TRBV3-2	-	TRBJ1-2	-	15	TGTGCCAGCAGCCAAGAAGGTAGGGGAAACTATGGCTACACCTTC	CASSQEGRGNYGYTF
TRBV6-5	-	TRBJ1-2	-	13	TGTGCCAGCAGCTTTACAGGGAGCTATGGCTACACCTTC	CASSFTGSYGYTF
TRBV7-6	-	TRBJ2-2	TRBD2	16	TGTGCCAGCAGCTTAGATGGGACTAAAACGGTCGGGGAGCTGTTTTTT	CASSLDGTKTVGELFF
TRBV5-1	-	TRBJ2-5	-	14	TGCGCCAGCAGCTTGGATGTAGATTGGGAGACCCAGTACTTC	CASSLDVDWETQYF
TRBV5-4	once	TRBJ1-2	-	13	TGTGCCAGCAGCTTGCTAGAGTCCTATGGCTACACCTTC	CASSLLESYGYTF
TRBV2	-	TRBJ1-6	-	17	TGTGCCAGCAATTATGGGGGGGCGGGCTCCTATAATTCACCCCTCCACTTT	CASNYGGAGSYNSPLHF
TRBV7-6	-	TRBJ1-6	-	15	TGTGCCAGCAGCCGAACAGGGAATGGGAATTCACCCCTCCACTTT	CASSRTGNGNSPLHF
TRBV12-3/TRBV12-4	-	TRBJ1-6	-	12	TGTGCCAGCAGTTATAGTGGTTCACCCCTCCACTTT	CASSYSGSPLHF
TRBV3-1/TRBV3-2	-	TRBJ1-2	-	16	TGTGCCAGCAGCCAAGATGCCGGGATAGGAATGGGTCGCTACACCTTC	CASSQDAGIGMGRYTF
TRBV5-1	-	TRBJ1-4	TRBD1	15	TGCGCCAGCAGCGCACAGGGGGACGCTAATGAAAAACTGTTTTTT	CASSAQGDANEKLFF
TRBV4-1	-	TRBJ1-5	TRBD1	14	TGCGCCAGCAGCTTTCGGACAGGGGATCAGCCCCAGCATTTT	CASSFRTGDQPQHF
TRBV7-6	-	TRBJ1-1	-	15	TGTGCCAGCAGCCCCCAACAGGGCCTGAACACTGAAGCTTTCTTT	CASSPQQGLNTEAFF
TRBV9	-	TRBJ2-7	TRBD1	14	TGTGCCAGCAGCCCACAGGGGATACTCTGGGAGCAGTACTTC	CASSPQGILWEQYF
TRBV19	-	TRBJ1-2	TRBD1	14	TGTGCCAGTAGTGCAGGACAGGCCCTAGGGGGCTACACCTTC	CASSAGQALGGYTF
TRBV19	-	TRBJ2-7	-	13	TGTGCCAGTAGTATTGGACACCGATACGAGCAGTACTTC	CASSIGHRYEQYF
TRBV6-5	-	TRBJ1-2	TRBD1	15	TGTGCCAGCAGATCTTTACAGGGGGCCCCCGGGGGCTACACCTTC	CASRSLQGAPGGYTF
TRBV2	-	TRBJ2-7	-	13	TGTGCCAGCAGCAGTCTCTCTTCCTACGAGCAGTACTTC	CASSSLSSYEQYF
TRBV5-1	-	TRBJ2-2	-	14	TGCGCCAGCAGCAGGACAGTGAACACCGGGGAGCTGTTTTTT	CASSRTVNTGELFF
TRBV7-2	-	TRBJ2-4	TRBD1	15	TGTGCCAGCAGCCTCTCTCTCGGACAGGGTAACATTCAGTACTTC	CASSLSLGQGNIQYF
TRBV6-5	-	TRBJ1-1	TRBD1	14	TGTGCCAGCGCCTGGGCAGGGGGCAACACTGAAGCTTTCTTT	CASAWAGGNTEAFF
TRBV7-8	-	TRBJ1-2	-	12	TGTGCCAGCAGCCCCCAGGGGTCGGGCTACACCTTC	CASSPQGSGYTF
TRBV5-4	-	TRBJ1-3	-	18	TGTGCCAGCAGCTCCAGTCCCGGGCAAGCGGCCTCTGGAAACACCATATATTTT	CASSSSPGQAASGNTIYF
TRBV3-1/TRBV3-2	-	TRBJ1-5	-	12	TGTGCCAGCAGCCAACCCGGTCAGCCCCAGCATTTT	CASSQPGQPQHF
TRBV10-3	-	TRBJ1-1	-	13	TGTGCCATCAGTGGCCCGGGGGGCACTGAAGCTTTCTTT	CAISGPGGTEAFF
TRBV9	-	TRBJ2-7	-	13	TGTGCCAGCAGCGTAGAGGGGTTTCGCGAGCAGTACTTC	CASSVEGFREQYF
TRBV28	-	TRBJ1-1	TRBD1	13	TGTGCCAGCAGTTCCGACAGGGTAACTGAAGCTTTCTTT	CASSSDRVTEAFF
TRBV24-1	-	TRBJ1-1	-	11	TGTGCCACCAGTGATCGGTACAGGGCTTTCTTT	CATSDRYRAFF